The following is a TCR beta chain sequence with its context. Its antigen is not yet known. No much larger clone exists at a distance of one base, and base qualities are not known. In total, over 600 healthy bone marrow donors made up the cohort. At the time of sampling, all cohort members were nominally healthy, though unrecorded immune exposures were likely present. The donor tested CMV seropositive and was one of the 289 seropositive cohort members. A peripheral blood sample was provided by each donor, and peripheral blood mononuclear cells were used for TCR beta sequencing. The Qiagen DNeasy Blood Extraction Kit was used to extract genomic DNA from the blood cell samples. The library was obtained by the immunoSEQ multiplex PCR assay. For the multiplex PCR, a mixture combining 60 forward primers for TCR Vbeta segments and 13 reverse primers for TCR Jbeta segments was used. The CDR3 region of rearranged TCR beta genes was amplified from genomic DNA by a multiplex PCR assay. The amplified TCR beta libraries were sequenced on the Illumina HiSeq System as 87-base-pair reads. In the original analysis: A later analysis tallied some 79 million unique TCR beta chains across the approximately 670 repertoires, and about 10 million of those chains were shared by two or more donors. A nearest-neighbor algorithm error-corrected the raw reads and collapsed the reads into unique sequences, merging closely related sequences to remove PCR and sequencing errors. V, D and J gene segments were assigned by aligning CDR3 sequences to IMGT reference sequences. For a sequence to be retained, a match of at least six nucleotides was required to both a V gene segment and a J gene segment. Rearrangements were called productive when the CDR3 lacked stop codons and stayed in frame with V and J; all others were non-productive. CDR3 was defined according to IMGT convention as the region running from the second conserved V-encoded cysteine to the conserved J-encoded phenylalanine. Sequences without an unambiguous match to a single V gene segment were excluded from the earlier analysis of a few hundred of the donors. An earlier analysis of approximately 590 of the donors called V segments functional above 56.7% productive rearrangements and segregating when the between-donor standard deviation exceeded 5%. A statistical classification framework was built to diagnose cytomegalovirus status from the catalog of TCR beta chain sequences. V and J gene assignment, in a later analysis, came from comparing TCR nucleotide sequences with IMGT/GENE-DB human TR gene sequences. In a later analysis, CDR3 sequences and most-parsimonious VDJ recombination scenarios were assigned using the TCRdist pipeline. In a later analysis, each TCR beta chain was defined by its CDR3 amino acid sequence together with its V-gene family, and reads without a unique V-gene family were excluded. A later analysis removed 592 highly shared, low-generation-probability nucleotide sequences to deal with suspected cross-contamination and a sequencing artifact. In a later analysis, a clonal expansion index was calculated for each public chain from normalized within-repertoire ranks of inferred template counts. In a later analysis, generation probabilities were computed using a VDJ recombination model fitted to out-of-frame rearrangements, and the results were checked against IGoR. Hypergeometric tests were used in a later analysis to score TCR-TCR, TCR-HLA and TCR-CMV co-occurrence, with a repertoire-size bias correction applied to the TCR pairs. A later analysis estimated false discovery rates by permuting HLA or CMV assignments 20 times. In a later analysis, co-occurring TCRs were grouped using DBSCAN, with TCRdist sequence similarity added in when clustering inside HLA-allele-positive subsets. For co-occurrence clustering, repertoires with fewer than 30,000 or more than 120,000 public chains were excluded, along with about five repertoires with anomalous nucleotide sharing. Held by TCRdb, this immuneACCESS table contains in-frame sequences only and omits some clones. Under half of the omission traces to an unresolved V gene where checked; the cause of the rest is unknown. V and J calls and clone size are copied from that table; D and trimming were computed from the DNA. This sample gives around 150,000 clones in total; around four fifths of them show up just once. The ten most abundant clones make up 0.96% of the sample.

This record comes from a study of cytomegalovirus exposure and HLA in healthy donors (dated by TCRdb to about 2017). Broadly, across the study: An earlier analysis of roughly 630 of the donors reported roughly 300 Gb of sequence data and some 100 million unique TCR beta sequences from about 200 million T cells. An early release covering just under 650 HLA-typed donors comprised about 290 gigabases of sequencing data and 85 million to 100 million unique TCR sequences. Of the 300 to 500 genotyped donors, 75% to 85% were placed in the genetic ancestry cluster associated with self-reported Caucasian donors. The study aimed to test whether cataloging public T cell receptors could reveal signatures of past pathogen exposure. The study used immunosequencing to profile the T cell repertoires of about 670 subjects and linked those repertoires to cytomegalovirus serostatus. Besides the first cohort of more than 650 subjects, a separate validation cohort made up of 120 different subjects was used. To predict cytomegalovirus infection status, the study combined high-throughput TCR immunosequencing, statistical association of individual TCRs with disease status, and machine learning. In a later analysis, previously published TCR beta repertoires from more than 500 donors were re-analyzed and high-resolution HLA genotyping was added so that TCR occurrence patterns could be studied. In the later analysis, no new phenotypic data were used to find candidate immune exposures; instead, reliance was placed on TCR beta sequences and their occurrence across donors. In an earlier analysis of a few hundred of the donors, high-throughput TCR beta sequencing was used to judge whether each TCR beta V gene segment behaved as functional or pseudogenic. Donor age, sex, ethnicity and CMV serostatus were collected together with the repertoire data. In a later genetic analysis, genome-wide SNP genotypes for about 55% of the roughly 700 donors were used, and that subset was treated as a discovery cohort. All discovery cohort repertoires had been generated on a single sequencing platform. Class I and class II HLA loci were covered by the typing at four-digit resolution. Typing coverage differed by locus: A, B, C, DRB1 and DQB1 were typed in about 629-630 donors, DQA1 in about 500, DPA1 in 600 to 610, and DPB1 in about 450. Because of strong linkage in the cohort, roughly five DR-DQ haplotypes were treated as single units for association and clustering. Across about 380 genotyped donors of the cohort, an average of about 240,000 unique TCR beta nucleotide sequences per donor were sequenced, and 15% to 20% of those sequences were non-productive.

Germline trimming: 5 bases from V, 7 bases from J; junction bases outside gene matches: 13. The CDR3 starts with the cysteine, ends with the phenylalanine, and has 16 residues. Left in the record is the CDR3 DNA by itself, 48 bases read in frame from the first base. The germline V gene encodes CDR1 SGHNT and CDR2 YENEEA. Overall results and qualifications from the work: Cytomegalovirus status was reported to be diagnosed by the classifier with high specificity and sensitivity in both the original and validation cohorts. The only immune exposure information available for the cohort was CMV serostatus. A few of the identified cytomegalovirus-associated TCR beta chains were confirmed in vitro to be specific for cytomegalovirus antigens. In a later analysis, HLA-associated TCR beta chains showed more clonal expansion and lower generation probabilities than non-associated chains that were equally common. The earlier analysis of a few hundred of the donors excluded about 16 rarely observed V segments, including chromosome 9 orphons, because counts were too low. A later analysis found that TCR association rates varied across HLA loci, with DRB1 alleles showing the most associated TCRs and HLA-C alleles the fewest. In the study, some 180 TCR beta chains were listed as associated with cytomegalovirus. A further reported finding was that TCR beta sequences accurately predicted the HLA-A and HLA-B alleles for most subjects in the first cohort. The cohort was sequenced for TCR beta chains only, and without alpha or paired-chain data the features that could be detected were limited. Correlated functional status among segregating V segments might be attributable to linkage disequilibrium, but an unknown experimental factor could not be ruled out. Most TCR sequences were seen in very few donors, while some public TCRs were found in many individuals. At a false discovery rate of 0.05, a later analysis linked about 17,000 TCR beta sequences to specific HLA alleles. When HLA alleles, especially DR and DQ, strongly co-occurred, attributing TCR associations to individual alleles was difficult. A later analysis found that most CMV-associated TCR beta chains appeared HLA-restricted, with HLA associations seemingly driven largely by CMV exposure. V-gene and J-gene trimming of TCR beta chains was associated with a missense DCLRE1C variant in a later genetic analysis, and the association was replicated in an independent cohort. Because some donors lacked HLA typing at each locus, the association tests relied only on the typed subset. A cluster of highly shared sequence variants was judged likely to represent a technical artifact of the sequencing pipeline. Broadly in line with IMGT annotations, most TCR beta V segments showed up in productive rearrangements about 87% or about 30% of the time in an earlier analysis of around 550 of the donors. According to a later genetic analysis, donors in an Asian-associated ancestry cluster had fewer N-insertions in productive TCRs than the approximately 690-donor mean. The authors suggested that the approach could potentially be extended to other disease states and immunological phenotypes. A later analysis reported that several top co-occurrence clusters appeared linked to parvovirus B19, influenza, CMV and Epstein-Barr virus. Sequencing depth was assumed to be roughly uniform across donors in the presence/absence analyses, though that assumption may not hold. Some IMGT-functional V segments, including TRBV6-2 and TRBV6-3, could not be distinguished by the 87-base-pair reads and were therefore excluded.

The sample taken for sequencing was PBMCs. The chain couples TRBV11-3 to TRBJ2-7, and 11 junctional nucleotides match TRBD2. This receptor was obtained from a girl aged 2 to 9 in good health and CMV-seropositive. The nucleotides read TGTGCCAGCAGCGCCTTACCTAGCGGGAGGCTAAAGGAGCAGTACTTC. Protein translation: CASSALPSGRLKEQYF.